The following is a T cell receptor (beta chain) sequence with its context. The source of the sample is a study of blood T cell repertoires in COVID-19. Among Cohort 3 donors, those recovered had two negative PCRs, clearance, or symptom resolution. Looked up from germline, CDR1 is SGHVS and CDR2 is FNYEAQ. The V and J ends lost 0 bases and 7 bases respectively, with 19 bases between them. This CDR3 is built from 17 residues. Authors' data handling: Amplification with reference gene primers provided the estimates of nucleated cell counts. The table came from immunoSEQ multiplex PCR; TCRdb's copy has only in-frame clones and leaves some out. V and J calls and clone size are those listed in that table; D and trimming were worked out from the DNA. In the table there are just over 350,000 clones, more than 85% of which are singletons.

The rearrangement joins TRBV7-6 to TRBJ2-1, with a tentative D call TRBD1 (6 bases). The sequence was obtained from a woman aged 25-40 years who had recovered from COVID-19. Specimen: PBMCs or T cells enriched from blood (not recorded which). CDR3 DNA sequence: TGTGCCAGCAGCTTAGCGATTCGAGGGGCCCAGGGGAATGAGCAGTTCTTC. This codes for CASSLAIRGAQGNEQFF.